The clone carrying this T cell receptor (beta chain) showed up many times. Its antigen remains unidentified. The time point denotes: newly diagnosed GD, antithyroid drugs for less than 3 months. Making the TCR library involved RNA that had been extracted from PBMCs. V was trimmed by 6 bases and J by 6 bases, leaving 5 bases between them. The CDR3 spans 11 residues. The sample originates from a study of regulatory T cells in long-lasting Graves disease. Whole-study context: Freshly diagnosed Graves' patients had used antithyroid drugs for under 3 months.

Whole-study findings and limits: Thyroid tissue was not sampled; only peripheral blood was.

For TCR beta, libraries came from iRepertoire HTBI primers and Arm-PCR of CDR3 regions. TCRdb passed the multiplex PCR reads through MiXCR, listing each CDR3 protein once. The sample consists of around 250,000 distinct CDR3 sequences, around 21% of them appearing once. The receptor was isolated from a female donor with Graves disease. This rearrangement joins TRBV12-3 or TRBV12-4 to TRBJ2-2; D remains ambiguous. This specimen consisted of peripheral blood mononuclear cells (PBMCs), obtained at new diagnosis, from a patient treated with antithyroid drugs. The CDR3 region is CASRVPGELFF. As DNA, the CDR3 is TGTGCCAGCAGGGTGCCCGGGGAGCTGTTTTTT.